A single sample gave rise to the 6 T cell receptor beta chains below, sequenced in a study of blood T cell repertoires in COVID-19. Here immunoSEQ multiplex PCR was the method, and the copy in TCRdb shows in-frame clones only, minus some. There are about 400,000 clones in the sample; around 90% occur only once, and approximately 2% lies in the top ten. The sample taken for sequencing was PBMCs or T cells enriched from blood (not recorded which). The receptor source for this set is a woman aged 40 to 50 with acute COVID-19.

The chain joins TRBV5-1 to TRBJ1-1; 9 bases are a match to TRBD1. This CDR3 has 15 residues. V shed 2 bases, J shed 1 base, and the junction held 3 bases outside the gene matches. Germline V gene lookup returns CDR1 SGHRS and CDR2 YFSETQ. CDR3 coding DNA: TGCGCCAGCAGCTTACCGGGACAGGGGAACACTGAAGCTTTCTTT. Protein sequence: CASSLPGQGNTEAFF.

The chain employs TRBV5-1 and TRBJ2-2, with D maybe TRBD1 (5 bases). The CDR3 extends over 17 amino acids. The V and J ends lost 0 bases and 6 bases respectively, with 18 bases between them. Per germline, CDR1 SGHRS and CDR2 YFSETQ. The CDR3 region has the DNA TGCGCCAGCAGCTTGGCCGGCGGCAACCAAGGGGCCGGGGAGCTGTTTTTT. It translates to CASSLAGGNQGAGELFF.

The rearrangement joins TRBV19 to TRBJ1-5; perhaps TRBD1 as D (6 bases). Germline CDR1 is LNHDA and CDR2 is SQIVND (reference sequence). With 6 bases removed from V and 5 bases from J, the gap between germline ends came to 20 bases. The CDR3 sequence is 16 residues long. As DNA, the CDR3 is TGTGCCAGTAGAGGGCTCCTGGACAGTGGTCATCAGCCCCAGCATTTT. Its protein product is CASRGLLDSGHQPQHF. The variable domain in full, completed from reference TRBV19 and TRBJ1-5, reads DGGITQSPKYLFRKEGQNVTLSCEQNLNHDAMYWYRQDPGQGLRLIYYSQIVNDFQKGDIAEGYSVSREKKESFPLTVTSAQKNPTAFYLCASRGLLDSGHQPQHFGDGTRLSIL.

As to this clone: The sample contains more than one DNA sequence encoding this CDR3. The J gene is TRBJ1-2, the V gene TRBV12-3 or TRBV12-4, with a tentative D call TRBD1 (5 bases). Trimming cost V 5 bases and J 2 bases, with 9 bases left between them. This CDR3 contains 13 residues. For the CDR3, the DNA is TGTGCCAGCAGTGGTGGGGGGAACTATGGCTACACCTTC. This sequence encodes CASSGGGNYGYTF.

The V and J genes are TRBV27 and TRBJ1-2; D call uncertain. Trimming took 0 bases from V and 0 from J, leaving 14 bases between them. The CDR3 runs 17 residues. Germline V gene lookup returns CDR1 MNHEY and CDR2 SMNVEV (reference sequence). The CDR3 loop reads CASSLSVGREANYGYTF. The DNA of the CDR3 is TGTGCCAGCAGTTTATCGGTCGGGCGGGAAGCTAACTATGGCTACACCTTC.

The V gene is TRBV6-4, the J gene TRBJ2-1, with TRBD1 as a possible D gene (6 bases). The germline V gene has CDR1 MRHNA and CDR2 SNTAGT. The CDR3 is made up of 19 amino acids. With 3 bases removed from V and 4 bases from J, the gap between germline ends came to 25 bases. The CDR3 coding sequence is TGTGCCAGCAGTGAAACAGGGCCCCAAAACCCGGCCGTTTACAATGAGCAGTTCTTC. This translates into CASSETGPQNPAVYNEQFF.